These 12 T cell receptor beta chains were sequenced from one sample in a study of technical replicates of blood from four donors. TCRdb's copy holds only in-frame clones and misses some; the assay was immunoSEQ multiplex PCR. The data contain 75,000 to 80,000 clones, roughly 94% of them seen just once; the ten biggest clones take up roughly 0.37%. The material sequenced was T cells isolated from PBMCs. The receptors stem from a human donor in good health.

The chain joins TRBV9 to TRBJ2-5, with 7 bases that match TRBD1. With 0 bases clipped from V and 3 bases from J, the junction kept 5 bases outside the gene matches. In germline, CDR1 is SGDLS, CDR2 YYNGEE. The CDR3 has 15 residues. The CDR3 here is CASSVGGQVKETQYF. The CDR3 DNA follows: TGTGCCAGCAGCGTAGGAGGACAGGTAAAAGAGACCCAGTACTTC.

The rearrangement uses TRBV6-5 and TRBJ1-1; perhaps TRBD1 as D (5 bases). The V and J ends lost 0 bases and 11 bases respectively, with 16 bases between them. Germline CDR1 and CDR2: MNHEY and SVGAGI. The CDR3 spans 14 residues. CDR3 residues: CASSYSIDGRGAFF. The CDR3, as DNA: TGTGCCAGCAGTTACTCGATCGATGGTCGGGGGGCTTTCTTT.

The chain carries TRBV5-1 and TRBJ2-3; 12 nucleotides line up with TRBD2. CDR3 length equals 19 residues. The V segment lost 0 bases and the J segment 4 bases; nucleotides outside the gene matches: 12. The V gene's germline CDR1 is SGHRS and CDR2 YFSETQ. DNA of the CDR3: TGCGCCAGCAGCTTGGTTACAGAGCAACTAGCGGGAGGTCCAGATACGCAGTATTTT. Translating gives CASSLVTEQLAGGPDTQYF.

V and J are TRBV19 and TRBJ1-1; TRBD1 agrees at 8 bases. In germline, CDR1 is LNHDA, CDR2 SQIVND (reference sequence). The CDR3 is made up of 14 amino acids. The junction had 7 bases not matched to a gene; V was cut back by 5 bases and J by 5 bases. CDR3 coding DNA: TGTGCCAGTAGTCGTGGACAGGGTCAAACTGAAGCTTTCTTT. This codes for CASSRGQGQTEAFF.

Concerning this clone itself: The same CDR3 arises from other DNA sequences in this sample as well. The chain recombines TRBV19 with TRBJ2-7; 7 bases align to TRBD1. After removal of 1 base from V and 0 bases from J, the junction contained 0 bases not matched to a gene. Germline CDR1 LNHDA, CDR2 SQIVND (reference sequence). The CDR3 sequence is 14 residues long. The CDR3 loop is CASSIGDSSYEQYF. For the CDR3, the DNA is TGTGCCAGTAGTATAGGGGACAGCTCCTACGAGCAGTACTTC.

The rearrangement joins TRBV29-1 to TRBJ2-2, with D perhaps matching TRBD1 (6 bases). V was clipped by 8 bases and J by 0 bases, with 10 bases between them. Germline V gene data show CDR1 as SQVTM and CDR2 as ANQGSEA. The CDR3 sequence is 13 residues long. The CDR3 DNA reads TGCAGCTCTACAGGGACGAACACCGGGGAGCTGTTTTTT. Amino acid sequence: CSSTGTNTGELFF.

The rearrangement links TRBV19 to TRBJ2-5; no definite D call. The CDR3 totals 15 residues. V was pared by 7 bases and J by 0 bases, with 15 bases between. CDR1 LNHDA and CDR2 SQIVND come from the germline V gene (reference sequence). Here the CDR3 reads CASTQDAKYQETQYF. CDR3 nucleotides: TGTGCCAGTACCCAGGATGCAAAGTACCAAGAGACCCAGTACTTC. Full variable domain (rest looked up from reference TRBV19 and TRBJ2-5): DGGITQSPKYLFRKEGQNVTLSCEQNLNHDAMYWYRQDPGQGLRLIYYSQIVNDFQKGDIAEGYSVSREKKESFPLTVTSAQKNPTAFYLCASTQDAKYQETQYFGPGTRLLVL.

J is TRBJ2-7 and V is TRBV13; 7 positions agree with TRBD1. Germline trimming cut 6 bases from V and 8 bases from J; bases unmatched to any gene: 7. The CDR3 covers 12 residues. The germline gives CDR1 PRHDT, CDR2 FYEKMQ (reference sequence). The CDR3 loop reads CASSLQGLQQYF. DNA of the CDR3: TGTGCCAGCAGTTTACAGGGGTTACAGCAGTACTTC.

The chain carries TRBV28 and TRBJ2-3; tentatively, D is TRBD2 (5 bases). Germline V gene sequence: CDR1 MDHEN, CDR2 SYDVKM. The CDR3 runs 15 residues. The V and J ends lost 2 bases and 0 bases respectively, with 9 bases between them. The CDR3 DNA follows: TGTGCCAGCAGTTTAATGCTAGCTAGCACAGATACGCAGTATTTT. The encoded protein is CASSLMLASTDTQYF.

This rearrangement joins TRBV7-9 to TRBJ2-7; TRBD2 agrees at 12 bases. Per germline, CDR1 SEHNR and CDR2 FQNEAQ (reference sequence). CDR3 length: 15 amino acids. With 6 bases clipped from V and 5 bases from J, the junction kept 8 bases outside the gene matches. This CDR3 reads CASSSLAGGHNEQYF. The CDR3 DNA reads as TGTGCCAGCAGTTCGCTAGCGGGAGGGCACAACGAGCAGTACTTC.

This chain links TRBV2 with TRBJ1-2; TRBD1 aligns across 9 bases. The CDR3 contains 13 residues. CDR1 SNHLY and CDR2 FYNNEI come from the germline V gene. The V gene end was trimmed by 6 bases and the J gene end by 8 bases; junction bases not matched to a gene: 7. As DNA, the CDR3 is TGTGCCAGCAGCGGACAGGGGACTAGGGGCTACACCTTC. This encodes CASSGQGTRGYTF.

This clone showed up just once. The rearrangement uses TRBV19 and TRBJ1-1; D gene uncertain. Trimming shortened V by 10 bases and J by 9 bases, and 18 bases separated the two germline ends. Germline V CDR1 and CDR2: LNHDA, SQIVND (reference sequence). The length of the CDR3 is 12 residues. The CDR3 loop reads CATGSLQLQAFF. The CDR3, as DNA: TGTGCCACCGGGTCCCTCCAACTCCAAGCTTTCTTT.